The TCR beta chain under discussion was sequenced for a study of CD8 T cells in ankylosing spondylitis. This clonotype came up many times. Its antigen is unidentified. TCRdb re-called the 5' RACE reads with MiXCR, one entry per CDR3 protein. This sample has roughly 250,000 distinct CDR3 sequences, with around 7.8% found just once. In germline, CDR1 is DFQATT, CDR2 SNEGSKA (reference sequence). This CDR3 has 16 amino acids. Trimming removed 0 bases from V and 1 base from J; junction bases left unmatched: 6. Study-wide results and caveats: Those disease-linked clones were CD8+; they were also relatively rare in peripheral blood. Ankylosing spondylitis blood seemed to carry a telltale TCR beta motif made of fewer than ten highly homologous variants.

Sequenced: blood, either unsorted or a sorted T cell fraction (not recorded which). This clonotype was sampled from a male donor with ankylosing spondylitis or in good health (not recorded which). The rearrangement joins TRBV20-1 to TRBJ2-3; TRBD1 matches at 8 bases. The CDR3 nucleotides are TGCAGTGCTAGAGATCGGGCAGGGGGCGGCACAGATACGCAGTATTTT. This gives the protein CSARDRAGGGTDTQYF.